These 23 T cell receptor beta chains share one sample of origin, sequenced in a study of response to subunit inactivated influenza vaccine. Each CDR3 protein gets one entry after TCRdb re-called the RT-PCR reads with MiXCR. The sample consists of approximately 700,000 distinct CDR3 sequences, roughly 14% of them appearing once. The starting material was PBMCs from blood, obtained 11 to 12 days after vaccination. The receptors derive from a man aged 50-60 years who received an inactivated influenza vaccine.

The chain links TRBV12-3 or TRBV12-4 to TRBJ2-3, with 11 bases lining up with TRBD2. The CDR3 consists of 19 residues. J was trimmed by 1 base and V by 11 bases; bases with no gene match: 20. The CDR3 loop reads CACCSNRLAGFAGTDTQYF. CDR3 bases: TGTGCCTGCTGTTCAAACCGACTAGCGGGGTTTGCAGGCACAGATACGCAGTATTTT.

This chain connects TRBV7-9 to TRBJ1-2; 8 positions match TRBD1. The V and J ends lost 3 bases and 7 bases, in that order; junction bases with no gene match: 7. Germline V gene data show CDR1 as SEHNR and CDR2 as FQNEAQ (reference sequence). The CDR3 extends over 14 amino acids. CDR3 coding DNA: TGTGCCAGCAGCTTCCAGGACAGGGATAGTGGCTACACCTTC. This encodes CASSFQDRDSGYTF.

This clonotype was detected ten times or more. The gene calls are TRBV12-3 or TRBV12-4 and TRBJ2-1; D is undetermined. There are 15 residues in the CDR3. V was trimmed by 5 bases and J by 4 bases, leaving 15 bases between them. CDR3 coding DNA: TGTGCCAGCAGTACCTGGACGGCCCCTTACAATGAGCAGTTCTTC. Translating gives CASSTWTAPYNEQFF.

V usage is TRBV11-2 and J usage is TRBJ2-7; 8 bases are a match to TRBD1. The CDR3 is made up of 19 amino acids. Germline V gene lookup returns CDR1 SGHAT and CDR2 FQNNGV. V shed 5 bases and J 2 bases; nucleotides not matched to a gene: 20. The chain's CDR3 is CASSRRTGSLGHRTYEQYF. The CDR3 nucleotides read TGTGCCAGCAGCCGCCGGACAGGGTCTTTGGGACATAGGACCTACGAGCAGTACTTC.

Of note for this clonotype: A much larger clone lies a single base off, so this may be a read error. This CDR3 reads CASGPRAGKTQYF. In DNA form, the CDR3 reads TGTGCCAGCGGCCCCCGAGCCGGAAAGACCCAGTACTTC. The chain carries TRBV5-6 and TRBJ2-5; D unclear. Germline assignment: CDR1 SGHDT and CDR2 YYEEEE. The length of the CDR3 is 13 residues. Trimming removed 7 bases from V and 6 bases from J, with 16 bases in between.

The V call is TRBV7-9, the J call TRBJ1-5; D unclear. Germline CDR1 and CDR2: SEHNR and FQNEAQ (reference sequence). V lost 5 bases to trimming and J lost 7 bases, with 9 bases between them. This CDR3 has 12 amino acids. The CDR3 bases are TGTGCCAGCAGCCTCGGGAGGCAGCCCCAGCATTTT. Residues: CASSLGRQPQHF.

This clonotype was seen a few times. The chain is built from TRBV10-3 and TRBJ2-1, with TRBD1 matching 9 bases. The CDR3 extends over 15 amino acids. From germline, CDR1 is ENHRY and CDR2 SYGVKD. With 7 bases clipped from V and 1 base from J, the junction kept 5 bases outside the gene matches. The CDR3 nucleotides read TGTGCCATCACCCAGGGACAGGGATCCTACAATGAGCAGTTCTTC. This sequence encodes CAITQGQGSYNEQFF.

A few counts support this clonotype. The chain couples TRBV5-6 to TRBJ2-5; perhaps TRBD2 as D (6 bases). The CDR3 runs to 17 residues. CDR1 is SGHDT and CDR2 is YYEEEE in the germline V gene. V gave up 1 base and J gave up 4 bases, with 20 bases separating them. The CDR3 is CASSLRLQGLGGETQYF. The CDR3 region has the DNA TGTGCCAGCAGCTTGAGGCTCCAGGGATTGGGGGGAGAGACCCAGTACTTC.

This clonotype was recorded a few times. The CDR3 bases are TGTGCCATCAGTGTGGCAGGGGTAAGGACAGATACGCAGTATTTT. As protein: CAISVAGVRTDTQYF. The rearrangement joins TRBV10-3 to TRBJ2-3, with a weak D call TRBD1 (6 bases). CDR1 ENHRY and CDR2 SYGVKD come from the germline V gene. CDR3 length: 15 amino acids. V lost 4 bases, J lost 3 bases, and 14 bases lay in between.

This clonotype was observed a few times. For the CDR3, the DNA is TGTGCCAGCAGCTTCGTTAGCGGGATAGCCGAGCAGTACTTC. This codes for CASSFVSGIAEQYF. The chain recombines TRBV5-6 with TRBJ2-7; 8 bases align to TRBD2. J was trimmed by 6 bases and V by 2 bases; bases with no gene match: 7. CDR3 length equals 14 residues. Germline V CDR1 and CDR2: SGHDT, YYEEEE.

This clonotype was counted between two and nine times. J is TRBJ2-5 and V is TRBV15; D possibly corresponds to TRBD1 (5 bases). CDR3 size: 14 residues. The V gene lost 2 bases and the J gene lost 2 bases, with 9 bases spanning the gap. Germline V gives CDR1 LNHNV, CDR2 YYDKDF (reference sequence). In DNA form, the CDR3 reads TGTGCCACCAGCAGACAGGGAACGCAAGAGACCCAGTACTTC. Protein: CATSRQGTQETQYF.

A few counts support this clonotype. The V and J genes are TRBV4-3 and TRBJ2-6; TRBD2 agrees at 7 bases. The V gene end was trimmed by 3 bases and the J gene end by 4 bases; junction bases not matched to a gene: 6. Germline V gene sequence: CDR1 LGHNA, CDR2 YSLEER. The CDR3 is 16 residues long. CDR3: CASSQGVGRGANVLTF. DNA of the CDR3: TGCGCCAGCAGCCAGGGGGTCGGGAGGGGGGCCAACGTCCTGACTTTC.

This chain connects TRBV2 to TRBJ2-2; the match to TRBD1 covers 7 bases. The length of the CDR3 is 16 residues. In germline, CDR1 is SNHLY, CDR2 FYNNEI. Trimming at V came to 4 bases and at J to 8 bases, leaving 13 bases not matched to a gene. This CDR3 reads CASSVGPRGMTGELFF. DNA for the CDR3: TGTGCCAGCAGTGTGGGGCCCAGGGGGATGACGGGGGAGCTGTTTTTT.

This clonotype showed up just a few times. The CDR3 sequence: CASSAEYNTGELFF. The CDR3 nucleotides read TGCGCCAGCAGTGCAGAATATAACACCGGGGAGCTGTTTTTT. This chain uses TRBV10-2 with TRBJ2-2; no clear D. Trimming left V 4 bases short and J 2 bases short, with 8 bases between. Germline lookup yields CDR1 WSHSY and CDR2 SAAADI. The CDR3 is 14 amino acids.

This chain joins TRBV7-2 and TRBJ2-2; possible D gene TRBD1, 5 bases. V lost 7 bases and J 5 bases, leaving 11 bases between the germline ends. Germline assignment: CDR1 SGHTA and CDR2 FQGNSA. The CDR3 runs 13 residues. CDR3 in amino acids: CASTKQVTGELFF. CDR3 in DNA: TGTGCCAGCACAAAACAGGTTACCGGGGAGCTGTTTTTT.

This clonotype has just a few counts. The chain carries TRBV30 and TRBJ2-3; 9 bases are a match to TRBD2. CDR3 length equals 14 residues. CDR1 GTSNPN and CDR2 SVGIG come from the germline V gene (reference sequence). The V and J ends lost 2 bases and 7 bases, in that order; junction bases with no gene match: 7. As DNA, the CDR3 is TGTGCCTGGAGTCGTGCGGGGGGGCGGAATACGCAGTATTTT. Protein product: CAWSRAGGRNTQYF.

This clonotype turned up a few times. V usage is TRBV7-2 and J usage is TRBJ1-5, with D maybe TRBD1 (6 bases). V lost 5 bases and J 1 base, leaving 12 bases between the germline ends. Germline CDR1 is SGHTA and CDR2 is FQGNSA. The CDR3 has 15 amino acids. CDR3 amino acids: CASSPDQGSNQPQHF. CDR3 DNA sequence: TGTGCCAGCAGCCCAGATCAGGGGAGCAATCAGCCCCAGCATTTT.

The J gene is TRBJ2-1, the V gene TRBV28; 10 bases align to TRBD2. This CDR3 is built from 22 residues. V lost 4 bases and J lost 3; bases outside the gene matches: 24. The germline V gene encodes CDR1 MDHEN and CDR2 SYDVKM. CDR3 coding DNA: TGTGCCAGCAGTTCCACCCACCATATACACACTAGCGGGGAGGGGCTCTACAATGAGCAGTTCTTC. Translation gives CASSSTHHIHTSGEGLYNEQFF.

This clonotype was counted between two and nine times. The chain is built from TRBV4-3 and TRBJ2-4; D possibly matches TRBD1 or TRBD2 (5 bases each). CDR1 and CDR2 from the germline V gene are LGHNA and YSLEER. This CDR3 is built from 19 residues. V lost 1 base and J lost 3, with 22 bases in between. In DNA, the CDR3 is TGCGCCAGCAGCCAAGTGCACGGTGGGGGAAATTACGGCAAAAACATTCAGTACTTC. Amino acid sequence: CASSQVHGGGNYGKNIQYF.

J is TRBJ1-5 and V is TRBV6-2 or TRBV6-3; weak D call: TRBD1 (6 bases). The CDR3 loop spans 14 amino acids. Germline CDR1 and CDR2: MNHEY and SVGEGT. Trimming left V 6 bases short and J 3 bases short, with 12 bases between. CDR3 nucleotide sequence: TGTGCCAGCAGGACAACAGGGTTCAATCAGCCCCAGCATTTT. This translates into CASRTTGFNQPQHF.

This clonotype has more than one count but fewer than ten. The chain is built from TRBV12-3 or TRBV12-4 and TRBJ1-6; D remains unclear. Deletions cut 3 bases from V and 7 bases from J, with 10 bases between. This CDR3 is built from 14 residues. Here the CDR3 reads CASSLEYGNSPLHF. The CDR3 DNA follows: TGTGCCAGCAGTTTGGAGTACGGGAATTCACCCCTCCACTTT.

Ten or more counts support this clonotype. The rearrangement links TRBV6-1 to TRBJ2-1; 10 bases line up with TRBD2. V shed 6 bases, J shed 7 bases, and the junction held 12 bases outside the gene matches. Germline-derived CDR1 and CDR2 are MNHNS and SASEGT. The CDR3 has 16 amino acids. Here the CDR3 reads CASSAQLAGNGNEQFF. Written as DNA, the CDR3 is TGTGCCAGCAGCGCGCAACTAGCGGGGAATGGGAATGAGCAGTTCTTC.

V gene TRBV19 combines with J gene TRBJ1-1; D gene ambiguous. The germline gives CDR1 LNHDA, CDR2 SQIVND (reference sequence). The CDR3 contains 13 residues. The V gene lost 5 bases and the J gene lost 3 bases, with 10 bases spanning the gap. The CDR3 here is CASSGEDDTEAFF. The CDR3 DNA reads TGTGCCAGTAGTGGGGAGGATGACACTGAAGCTTTCTTT.